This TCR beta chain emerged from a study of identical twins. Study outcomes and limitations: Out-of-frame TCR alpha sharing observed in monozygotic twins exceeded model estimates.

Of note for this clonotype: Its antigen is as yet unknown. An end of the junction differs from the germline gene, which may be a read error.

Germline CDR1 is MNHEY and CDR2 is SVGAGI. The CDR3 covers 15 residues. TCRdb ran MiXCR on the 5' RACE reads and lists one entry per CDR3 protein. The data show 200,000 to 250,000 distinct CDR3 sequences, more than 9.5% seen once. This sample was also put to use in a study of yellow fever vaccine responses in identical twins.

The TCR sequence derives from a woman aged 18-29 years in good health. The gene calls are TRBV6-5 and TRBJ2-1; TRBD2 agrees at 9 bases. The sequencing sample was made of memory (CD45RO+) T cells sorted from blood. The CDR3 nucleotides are TGTGCCAGCAGTTCCGGGACTAGCTCCCACAATGAGCAGTTCTTC. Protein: CASSSGTSSHNEQFF.